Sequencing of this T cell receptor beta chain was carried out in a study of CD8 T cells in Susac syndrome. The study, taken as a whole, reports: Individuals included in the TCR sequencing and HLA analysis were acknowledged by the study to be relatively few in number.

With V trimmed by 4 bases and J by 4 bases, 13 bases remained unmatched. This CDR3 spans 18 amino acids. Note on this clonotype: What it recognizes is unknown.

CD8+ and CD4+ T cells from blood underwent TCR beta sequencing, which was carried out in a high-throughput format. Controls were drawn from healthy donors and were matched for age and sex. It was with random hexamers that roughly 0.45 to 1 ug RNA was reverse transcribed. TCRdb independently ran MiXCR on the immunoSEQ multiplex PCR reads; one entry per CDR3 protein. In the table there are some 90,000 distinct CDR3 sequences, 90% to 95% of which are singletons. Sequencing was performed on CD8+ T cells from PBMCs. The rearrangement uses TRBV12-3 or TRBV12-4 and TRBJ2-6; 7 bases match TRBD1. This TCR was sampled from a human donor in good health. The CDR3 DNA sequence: TGTGCCAGCAGTTCGCCGGGACAGAAAGCAACCGGGGCCAACGTCCTGACTTTC. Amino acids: CASSSPGQKATGANVLTF.